This record covers a single T cell receptor (beta chain). Antigen specificity is unknown. It was by quantitative 5'-RACE with molecular barcodes that TCR beta libraries were made. MiXCR, run by TCRdb on the 5' RACE reads, gives a single entry per CDR3 protein. Among around 890,000 distinct CDR3 sequences listed, 10% to 15% were seen once. The data derive from a study of CD8 T cells in ankylosing spondylitis. Study outcomes and limitations: Reactive arthritis synovial fluid and blood previously showed some of these motif variants. Seemingly distinctive of ankylosing spondylitis blood was a TCR beta motif formed by eight highly homologous variants.

V was clipped by 1 base and J by 3 bases; unmatched bases: 2. In germline, CDR1 is SQVTM, CDR2 ANQGSEA. The length of the CDR3 is 14 residues. The clonotype was recovered from a male donor with ankylosing spondylitis. V is TRBV29-1 and J is TRBJ2-5, with 10 bases matching TRBD1. Source material: blood, either unsorted or a sorted T cell fraction (not recorded which). CDR3 DNA sequence: TGCAGCGTTGAAGGCGGGACAGGGGAAGAGACCCAGTACTTC. It yields the protein CSVEGGTGEETQYF. The whole variable domain, remainder taken from reference TRBV29-1 and TRBJ2-5, is SAVISQKPSRDICQRGTSLTIQCQVDSQVTMMFWYRQQPGQSLTLIATANQGSEATYESGFVIDKFPISRPNLTFSTLTVSNMSPEDSSIYLCSVEGGTGEETQYFGPGTRLLVL.